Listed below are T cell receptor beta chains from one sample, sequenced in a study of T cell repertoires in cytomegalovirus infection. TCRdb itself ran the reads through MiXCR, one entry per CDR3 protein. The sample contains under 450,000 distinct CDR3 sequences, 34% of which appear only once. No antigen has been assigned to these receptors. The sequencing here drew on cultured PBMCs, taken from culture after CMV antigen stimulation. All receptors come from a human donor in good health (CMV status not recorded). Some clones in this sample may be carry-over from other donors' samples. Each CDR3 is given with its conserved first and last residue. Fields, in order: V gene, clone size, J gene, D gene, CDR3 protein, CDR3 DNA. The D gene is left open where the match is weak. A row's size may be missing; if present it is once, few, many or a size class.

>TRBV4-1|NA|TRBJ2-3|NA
CASSLYGLAADTQYF
TGCGCCAGCAGCCTCTATGGGCTAGCCGCAGATACGCAGTATTTT
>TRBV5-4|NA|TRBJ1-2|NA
CASSYVTEGYTF
TGTGCCAGCAGCTACGTGACAGAGGGCTACACCTTC
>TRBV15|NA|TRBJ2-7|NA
CATSRDFGSPYEQYF
TGTGCCACCAGCAGAGATTTTGGAAGTCCCTACGAGCAGTACTTC
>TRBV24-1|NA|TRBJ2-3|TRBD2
CATAAASGTDTQYF
TGTGCCACCGCCGCGGCTAGCGGAACAGATACGCAGTATTTT
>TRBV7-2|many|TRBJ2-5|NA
CASSLFGQGPQETQYF
TGTGCCAGCAGCTTATTTGGGCAGGGGCCCCAAGAGACCCAGTACTTC
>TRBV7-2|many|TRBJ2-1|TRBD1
CASSSRTGPNEQFF
TGTGCCAGCAGCTCTCGGACAGGACCCAATGAGCAGTTCTTC
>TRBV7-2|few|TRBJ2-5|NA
CASSLYVGKETQYF
TGTGCCAGCAGCTTATATGTGGGGAAAGAGACCCAGTACTTC
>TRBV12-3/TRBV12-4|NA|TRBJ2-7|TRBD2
CASSPRLAGDANF
TGTGCCAGCAGTCCTAGACTAGCGGGAGATGCTAACTTC
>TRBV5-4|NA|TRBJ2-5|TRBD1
CASSVPGQGKMETQYF
TGTGCCAGCAGCGTCCCGGGACAGGGGAAGATGGAGACCCAGTACTTC
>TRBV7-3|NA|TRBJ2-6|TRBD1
CASSLYPRTGAGANVLTF
TGTGCCAGCAGCCTATACCCCAGGACAGGTGCTGGGGCCAACGTCCTGACTTTC
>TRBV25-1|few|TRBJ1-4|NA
CASSETRRWEKLFF
TGTGCCAGCAGCGAGACGAGGAGGTGGGAAAAACTGTTTTTT
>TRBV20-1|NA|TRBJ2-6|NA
CSAKNRAESSGANVLTF
TGCAGTGCTAAAAACCGAGCGGAGAGCTCTGGGGCCAACGTCCTGACTTTC
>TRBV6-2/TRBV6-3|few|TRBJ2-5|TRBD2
CASSKIPAGVETQYF
TGTGCCAGCTCAAAAATCCCGGCGGGAGTAGAGACCCAGTACTTC
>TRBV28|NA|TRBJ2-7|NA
CASSASSSYEQYF
TGTGCCAGCAGTGCCTCCTCCTCCTACGAGCAGTACTTC
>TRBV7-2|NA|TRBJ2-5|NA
CASSPAGSRETQYF
TGTGCCAGCAGCCCTGCAGGGAGTAGGGAGACCCAGTACTTC
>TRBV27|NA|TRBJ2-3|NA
CASSVLRGRGDTQYF
TGTGCCAGCAGTGTCCTGCGGGGGCGAGGAGATACGCAGTATTTT
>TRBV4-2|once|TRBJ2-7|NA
CASSHGNYEQYF
TGTGCCAGCAGCCACGGTAACTACGAGCAGTACTTC
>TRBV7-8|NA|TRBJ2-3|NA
CASSLWDSSTDTQYF
TGTGCCAGCAGCTTGTGGGACTCTAGCACAGATACGCAGTATTTT